The rows below give T cell receptor beta chains drawn from one sample of a study of blood T cells in healthy people across ages. TCRdb itself ran the 5' RACE reads through MiXCR, one entry per CDR3 protein. The table shows fewer than 750,000 distinct CDR3 sequences, with 40% to 50% occurring only once. The sample comprised blood. The receptors were gathered from a man older than 75 in good health. CDR3s include the opening cysteine and the closing phenylalanine or tryptophan. D genes are given only for firm matches. Rows may omit the clone size; those that give it use once, few, many or a size class.

abundance	d_gene	v_gene	j_gene	CDR3aa	CDR3nt
NA	NA	TRBV6-1	TRBJ2-7	CASSVEQGGAYEQYF	TGTGCCAGCAGTGTGGAGCAGGGCGGCGCCTACGAGCAGTACTTC
many	TRBD2	TRBV7-2	TRBJ2-1	CASSPKQGYQREVAFF	TGTGCCAGCAGCCCTAAACAGGGATACCAGCGGGAGGTTGCGTTCTTC
NA	NA	TRBV20-1	TRBJ1-4	CSAREGADEKLFF	TGCAGTGCTAGAGAAGGGGCGGATGAAAAACTGTTTTTT
NA	NA	TRBV15	TRBJ2-2	CATSRDVGAVTGELFF	TGTGCCACCAGCAGAGATGTCGGTGCCGTCACCGGGGAGCTGTTTTTT
NA	NA	TRBV7-8	TRBJ1-5	CASSLVPSVQPQHF	TGTGCCAGCAGCTTAGTACCATCGGTTCAGCCCCAGCATTTT
NA	TRBD1	TRBV6-6	TRBJ1-4	CASTRTGNEKLFF	TGTGCCAGCACCCGGACAGGGAATGAAAAACTGTTTTTT
NA	TRBD2	TRBV7-8	TRBJ2-3	CASSSHGRESTDTQYF	TGTGCCAGCAGCTCCCATGGGCGGGAGAGCACAGATACGCAGTATTTT
NA	NA	TRBV7-2	TRBJ2-6	CASSLAVVARRANVLTF	TGTGCCAGCAGCTTAGCGGTAGTGGCGCGGAGGGCCAACGTCCTGACTTTC
NA	TRBD1	TRBV6-5	TRBJ1-4	CASTVGQGRYEKLFF	TGTGCCAGCACCGTCGGACAGGGACGTTATGAAAAACTGTTTTTT
NA	NA	TRBV6-5	TRBJ2-7	CASMRVVSSYNEQYF	TGTGCCAGCATGAGGGTTGTCAGCTCCTACAATGAGCAGTACTTC
NA	NA	TRBV7-2	TRBJ1-4	CASSFGGAGRENEKLFF	TGTGCCAGCAGCTTTGGAGGCGCGGGACGGGAGAATGAAAAACTGTTTTTT
many	NA	TRBV6-6	TRBJ2-3	CASTPGVLVTDTQYF	TGTGCCAGCACACCCGGGGTACTAGTCACAGATACGCAGTATTTT
NA	NA	TRBV27	TRBJ2-3	CASSRQPAIGGDTQYF	TGTGCCAGCAGTCGGCAGCCGGCGATCGGCGGAGATACGCAGTATTTT
few	NA	TRBV6-6	TRBJ2-3	CASSSIAETGTDTQYF	TGTGCCAGCAGTTCTATAGCGGAAACGGGCACAGATACGCAGTATTTT
few	TRBD2	TRBV4-2	TRBJ2-3	CASSQVYRGLLTSGSGGTDTQYF	TGTGCCAGCAGCCAAGTTTACCGAGGTCTCCTGACTAGCGGGTCAGGGGGCACAGATACGCAGTATTTT
few	TRBD2	TRBV28	TRBJ2-1	CASTSGRYNEQFF	TGTGCCAGCACTAGCGGGAGGTACAATGAGCAGTTCTTC
once	TRBD2	TRBV4-1	TRBJ2-1	CASSQGPLPLAGVLNEQFF	TGCGCCAGCAGCCAAGGCCCCTTGCCACTAGCGGGGGTACTCAATGAGCAGTTCTTC
NA	NA	TRBV6-5	TRBJ2-1	CASSYGERSNNEQFF	TGTGCCAGCAGTTACGGGGAGAGATCCAATAATGAGCAGTTCTTC
NA	NA	TRBV15	TRBJ2-1	CATSRDSGLVNEQFF	TGTGCCACCAGCAGAGATAGTGGACTTGTCAATGAGCAGTTCTTC
NA	NA	TRBV5-1	TRBJ2-1	CASSPAPLVANEQFF	TGCGCCAGCAGCCCCGCCCCGCTAGTGGCGAATGAGCAGTTCTTC
NA	NA	TRBV7-2	TRBJ1-2	CASSPGPDLSYTF	TGTGCCAGCAGCCCCGGCCCAGACTTGAGCTACACCTTC
few	TRBD1	TRBV6-2/TRBV6-3	TRBJ2-1	CASTADRSSYNEQFF	TGTGCCAGCACCGCGGACAGGAGCTCCTACAATGAGCAGTTCTTC
NA	NA	TRBV2	TRBJ2-1	CASSAGPIGFF	TGTGCCAGCAGTGCGGGCCCAATAGGGTTCTTC
NA	TRBD1	TRBV6-2/TRBV6-3	TRBJ1-2	CASREGQPYGYTF	TGTGCCAGCAGGGAGGGACAGCCCTATGGCTACACCTTC
few	NA	TRBV5-6	TRBJ2-1	CASRGRGDEQFF	TGTGCCAGCAGGGGAAGAGGCGATGAGCAGTTCTTC
many	TRBD2	TRBV6-6	TRBJ2-5	CASSSLAAQETQYF	TGTGCCAGCAGTTCCCTAGCGGCCCAAGAGACCCAGTACTTC
once	TRBD2	TRBV5-1	TRBJ2-3	CASSLTTGAGATSTDTQYF	TGCGCCAGCAGCTTAACCACAGGAGCGGGAGCAACTAGCACAGATACGCAGTATTTT
few	TRBD1	TRBV7-2	TRBJ1-1	CASSRGTGIAEAFF	TGTGCCAGCAGCCGTGGGACAGGCATCGCTGAAGCTTTCTTT
NA	NA	TRBV6-4	TRBJ2-5	CASSVNREETQYF	TGTGCCAGCAGTGTTAACAGGGAGGAGACCCAGTACTTC
NA	NA	TRBV6-1	TRBJ2-4	CASSEAAGNINIQYF	TGTGCCAGCAGTGAAGCCGCAGGGAACATAAACATTCAGTACTTC
few	NA	TRBV18	TRBJ2-5	CASAPGQEETQYF	TGTGCCAGCGCCCCGGGACAAGAAGAGACCCAGTACTTC
few	NA	TRBV29-1	TRBJ2-5	CSVAGPGGETQYF	TGCAGCGTGGCGGGACCCGGGGGAGAGACCCAGTACTTC
NA	NA	TRBV15	TRBJ2-5	CATSRDQGQETQYF	TGTGCCACCAGCAGAGACCAGGGGCAAGAGACCCAGTACTTC
few	NA	TRBV20-1	TRBJ2-1	CSARGAGHSYNEQFF	TGCAGTGCTAGAGGGGCGGGGCACTCCTACAATGAGCAGTTCTTC
NA	NA	TRBV10-1	TRBJ2-1	CTSSERPYNEQFF	TGCACCAGCAGCGAGAGACCCTACAATGAGCAGTTCTTC
NA	TRBD2	TRBV9	TRBJ2-3	CASSALAGGLTDTQYF	TGTGCCAGCAGCGCGCTAGCGGGAGGGCTTACAGATACGCAGTATTTT
NA	TRBD2	TRBV18	TRBJ2-7	CASSPGLAGERSYEQYF	TGTGCCAGCTCACCGGGACTAGCGGGAGAGCGCTCCTACGAGCAGTACTTC
NA	NA	TRBV20-1	TRBJ1-6	CSATGSQNSPLHF	TGCAGTGCTACAGGGAGTCAGAATTCACCCCTCCACTTT
NA	NA	TRBV7-3	TRBJ2-1	CASSTDPGNEQFF	TGTGCCAGCAGCACGGACCCTGGCAATGAGCAGTTCTTC
NA	NA	TRBV29-1	TRBJ1-1	CSVGAMGGSTEAFF	TGCAGCGTGGGGGCGATGGGGGGTAGCACTGAAGCTTTCTTT
NA	TRBD1	TRBV20-1	TRBJ2-7	CSAREGRGHEQYF	TGCAGTGCTAGAGAGGGCAGGGGGCACGAGCAGTACTTC
few	NA	TRBV7-2	TRBJ2-1	CASSSGPLAYNEQFF	TGTGCCAGCAGCTCGGGACCGCTGGCCTACAATGAGCAGTTCTTC
NA	TRBD2	TRBV25-1	TRBJ2-3	CASSESSGMFTDTQYF	TGTGCCAGCAGTGAATCTAGCGGGATGTTCACAGATACGCAGTATTTT
NA	TRBD2	TRBV10-3	TRBJ2-7	CAISAGLAASDEQYF	TGTGCCATCAGTGCGGGACTAGCGGCCTCGGACGAGCAGTACTTC
NA	NA	TRBV7-8	TRBJ1-2	CASSLWGRRDGYTF	TGTGCCAGCAGCTTATGGGGTCGGCGTGATGGCTACACCTTC
once	NA	TRBV4-2	TRBJ2-7	CASRGGQTEQYF	TGTGCCAGCAGAGGTGGGCAAACCGAGCAGTACTTC
NA	TRBD2	TRBV12-3/TRBV12-4	TRBJ2-1	CASSSGLAAPIEQFF	TGTGCCAGCAGTTCGGGACTAGCGGCCCCCATTGAGCAGTTCTTC
NA	TRBD2	TRBV9	TRBJ2-5	CASSKTSGQETQYF	TGTGCCAGCAGTAAGACTAGCGGACAAGAGACCCAGTACTTC
NA	TRBD1	TRBV5-6	TRBJ1-5	CASSLNRGGQPQHF	TGTGCCAGCAGCCTTAACAGGGGTGGTCAGCCCCAGCATTTT
few	NA	TRBV2	TRBJ2-5	CASNELSVETQYF	TGTGCCAGCAACGAGCTATCGGTAGAGACCCAGTACTTC
NA	TRBD2	TRBV6-1	TRBJ2-1	CASSEWGTSGGYSYNEQFF	TGTGCCAGCAGTGAATGGGGGACTAGCGGGGGTTACTCCTACAATGAGCAGTTCTTC
NA	TRBD2	TRBV5-1	TRBJ2-1	CASSPGTRYTEQCF	TGCGCCAGCAGCCCCGGGACTAGATATACCGAGCAGTGCTTC
NA	NA	TRBV20-1	TRBJ1-1	CSARDRRGNTEAFF	TGCAGTGCTAGAGATCGGAGGGGAAACACTGAAGCTTTCTTT